This T cell receptor (beta chain) was profiled in a study of T-cell memory formation after mild COVID-19. Study background: For the most part, TCR clusters were specific to one donor. Study results and caveats: Clones that contracted from day 15 to 85 were balanced CD4/CD8, while later expanders leaned CD4+. For contracting clones, CD4+ ones sat mainly in CM and EM, CD8+ in EMRA.

In this sample, this clonotype turned up many times. Its antigen is not known. TCRdb passed the 5' RACE reads through MiXCR, listing each CDR3 protein once. Of about 470,000 distinct CDR3 sequences in the sample, around a quarter were seen once. Germline assignment: CDR1 SGHDN and CDR2 FVKESK. Trimming removed 1 base at V and 4 bases at J, with 3 bases between. This CDR3 is built from 12 residues. This clonotype was sampled from an adult woman who had mild COVID-19 (a few samples of this study predate the infection). Cell type and time point are not known. Sequenced sample: PBMCs or a T cell subset sorted from them (not recorded which). This chain uses TRBV14 with TRBJ2-3; no reliable D call. DNA for the CDR3: TGTGCCAGCAGCCAAGGCGCAGATACGCAGTATTTT. As protein: CASSQGADTQYF.